This TCR beta chain derives from a study of OX40 agonist ivuxolimab in advanced cancers. TCRdb keeps only in-frame clones here, not all; method: immunoSEQ multiplex PCR. The table includes about 73,000 clones, around 86% detected once. After removal of 2 bases from V and 7 bases from J, the junction contained 9 bases not matched to a gene. The CDR3 loop spans 16 amino acids. The germline V gene has CDR1 SEHNR and CDR2 FQNEAQ (reference sequence). Study-level results: In general, CD8+ T cells held more expanded clones than CD4+ did, on average. Both blood CD4+ and CD8+ T cells showed clonal growth by week 6 at 0.1 to 3.0 mg/kg.

Details on this clone: As yet, its antigen is unknown.

This specimen consisted of CD4+ or CD8+ T cells sorted from blood, obtained in a trial of the OX40 agonist ivuxolimab. The chain combines TRBV7-9 with TRBJ1-1; 11 positions match TRBD1. The clonotype comes from an adult with an advanced solid tumor such as melanoma, head and neck, liver or kidney cancer. This chain's CDR3 is CASSLRTGGASGEAFF. The DNA for the CDR3 is TGTGCCAGCAGCTTAAGGACAGGGGGCGCGTCTGGTGAAGCTTTCTTT.